This T cell receptor beta chain emerged from a study of a mutant IDH1 vaccine in newly diagnosed glioma. This clone was found a few times. The antigen remains unidentified. Profiled with immunoSEQ multiplex PCR; TCRdb holds only in-frame clones, not every one. The top ten hold 3% to 4.5% of the sample, which has 60,000 to 75,000 clones, more than 80% seen once. The germline CDR1 and CDR2 sequences are SEHNR and FQNEAQ (reference sequence). The CDR3 runs 14 residues. The trim removed 8 bases at V and 7 bases at J, leaving 11 bases unmatched. Indicated time point: week 11, during vaccination. Doses of 300 ug of mutant IDH1 20-mer peptide were given with topical imiquimod.

The genes are TRBV7-9 and TRBJ1-2, with 9 bases aligning to TRBD1. The clonotype comes from a man aged 25-45 years with glioma. The material was PBMCs, obtained from a glioma patient whose treatment included an IDH1 peptide vaccine. The CDR3 reads CASSGTGMVGGYTF. The CDR3 DNA reads as TGTGCCAGCTCTGGGACAGGGATGGTTGGTGGCTACACCTTC.